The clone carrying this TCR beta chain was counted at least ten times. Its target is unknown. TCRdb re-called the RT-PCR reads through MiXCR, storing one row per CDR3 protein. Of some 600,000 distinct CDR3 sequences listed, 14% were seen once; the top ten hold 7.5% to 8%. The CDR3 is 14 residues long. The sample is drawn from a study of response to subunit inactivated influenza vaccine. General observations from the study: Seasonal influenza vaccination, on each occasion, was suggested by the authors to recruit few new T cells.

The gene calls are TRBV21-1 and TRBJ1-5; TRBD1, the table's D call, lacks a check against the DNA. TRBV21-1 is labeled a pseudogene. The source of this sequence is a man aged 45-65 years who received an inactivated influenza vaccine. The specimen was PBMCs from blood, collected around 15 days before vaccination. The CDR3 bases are TGTGCCAGCACGCGGACAGGGGGCTGGCAGCCCCAGCATTTT. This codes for CASTRTGGWQPQHF.